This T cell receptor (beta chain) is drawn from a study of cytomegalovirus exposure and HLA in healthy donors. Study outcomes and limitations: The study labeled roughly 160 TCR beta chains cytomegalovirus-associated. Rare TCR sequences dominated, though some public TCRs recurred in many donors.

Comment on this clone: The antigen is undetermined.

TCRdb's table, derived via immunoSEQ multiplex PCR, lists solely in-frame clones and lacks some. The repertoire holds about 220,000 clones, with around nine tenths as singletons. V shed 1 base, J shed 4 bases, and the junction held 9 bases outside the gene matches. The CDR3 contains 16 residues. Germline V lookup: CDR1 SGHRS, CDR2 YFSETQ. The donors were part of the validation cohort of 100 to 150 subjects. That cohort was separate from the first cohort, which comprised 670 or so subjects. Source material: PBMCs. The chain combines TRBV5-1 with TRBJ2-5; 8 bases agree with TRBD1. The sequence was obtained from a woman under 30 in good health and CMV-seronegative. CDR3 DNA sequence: TGCGCCAGCAGCTTGTCCCCTAGGACAGGGACAGAGACCCAGTACTTC. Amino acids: CASSLSPRTGTETQYF.